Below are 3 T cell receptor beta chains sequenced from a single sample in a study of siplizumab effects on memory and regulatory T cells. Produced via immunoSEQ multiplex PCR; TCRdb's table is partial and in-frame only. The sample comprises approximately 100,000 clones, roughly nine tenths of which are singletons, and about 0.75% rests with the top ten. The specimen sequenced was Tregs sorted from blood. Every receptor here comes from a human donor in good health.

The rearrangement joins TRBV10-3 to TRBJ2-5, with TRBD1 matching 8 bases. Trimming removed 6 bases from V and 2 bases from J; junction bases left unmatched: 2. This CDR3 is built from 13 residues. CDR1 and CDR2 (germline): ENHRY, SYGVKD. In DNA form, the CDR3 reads TGTGCCATCAGCAACAGGGGGCAAGAGACCCAGTACTTC. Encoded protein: CAISNRGQETQYF.

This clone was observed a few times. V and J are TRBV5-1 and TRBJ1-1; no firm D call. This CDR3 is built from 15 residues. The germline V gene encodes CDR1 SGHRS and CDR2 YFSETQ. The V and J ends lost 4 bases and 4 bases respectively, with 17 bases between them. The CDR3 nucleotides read TGCGCCAGCAGCGCCGTCGAGACCGGGGTCACTGAAGCTTTCTTT. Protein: CASSAVETGVTEAFF.

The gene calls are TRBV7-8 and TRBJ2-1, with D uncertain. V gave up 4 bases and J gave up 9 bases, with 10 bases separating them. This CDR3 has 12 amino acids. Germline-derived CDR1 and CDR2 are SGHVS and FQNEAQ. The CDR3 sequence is CASSSRLGEQFF. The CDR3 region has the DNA TGTGCCAGCAGCTCGCGGCTGGGTGAGCAGTTCTTC.